One sample yielded the 9 T cell receptor beta chains listed below, sequenced in a study of T cells in localized non-small cell lung cancer. Sequencing was performed with immunoSEQ multiplex PCR; in TCRdb, only in-frame clones are kept and a portion is missing. Among 20,000 to 25,000 clones listed, 85% to 90% were seen once. Sequencing used PBMCs, obtained before any cancer treatment. These receptor sequences come from a woman aged 35-70 years with stage II squamous cell lung carcinoma.

The chain uses TRBV25-1 and TRBJ2-1; the D is unclear. Germline CDR1 and CDR2: MGHDK and SYGVNS. Trimming stripped 5 bases from V and 4 bases from J, with 15 bases between. CDR3 length: 15 residues. The CDR3 DNA is TGTGCCAGCAGTCGGCGTTCGATGTTTTACAATGAGCAGTTCTTC. It translates to CASSRRSMFYNEQFF.

V is TRBV6-1 and J is TRBJ1-2; D uncertain. V was pared by 4 bases and J by 7 bases, with 13 bases between. This CDR3 spans 13 amino acids. The germline CDR1 and CDR2 sequences are MNHNS and SASEGT. The CDR3 is CASSVEGSVGYTF. The CDR3 region has the DNA TGTGCCAGCAGTGTCGAGGGCTCGGTTGGCTACACCTTC.

This clone was observed a single time. This chain uses TRBV13 with TRBJ2-2; perhaps TRBD2 as D (5 bases). Germline CDR1 reads PRHDT; CDR2 reads FYEKMQ (reference sequence). With 1 base removed from V and 2 bases from J, the gap between germline ends came to 20 bases. The CDR3 contains 19 residues. CDR3: CASSLALARRVSNTGELFF. The CDR3 DNA reads as TGTGCCAGCAGCTTAGCTCTAGCTCGGCGGGTCTCAAACACCGGGGAGCTGTTTTTT. The full variable domain, completed using reference TRBV13 and TRBJ2-2, is AAGVIQSPRHLIKEKRETATLKCYPIPRHDTVYWYQQGPGQDPQFLISFYEKMQSDKGSIPDRFSAQQFSDYHSELNMSSLELGDSALYFCASSLALARRVSNTGELFFGEGSRLTVL.

This clone was found once. DNA of the CDR3: TGTGCCAGCCAGACTAGGAGTTACGAGCAGTACTTC. This translates into CASQTRSYEQYF. The V and J genes are TRBV28 and TRBJ2-7, with D perhaps matching TRBD2 (6 bases). Germline values: CDR1 MDHEN, CDR2 SYDVKM. The CDR3 is made up of 12 amino acids. V lost 8 bases and J 4 bases, leaving 12 bases between the germline ends.

This rearrangement joins TRBV4-2 to TRBJ2-6; D gene unclear. The CDR3 runs to 16 residues. V lost 0 bases to trimming and J lost 4 bases, with 10 bases between them. Germline lookup yields CDR1 LGHNA and CDR2 YNFKEQ. In nucleotides, the CDR3 is TGTGCCAGCAGCCAAGAGGGCGGCCCGGGGGCCAACGTCCTGACTTTC. Its protein product is CASSQEGGPGANVLTF.

The gene calls are TRBV7-2 and TRBJ2-1; D ambiguous. The CDR3 is 14 amino acids. Between the trimmed V and J ends, which lost 1 base and 8 bases, there was a span of 12 bases. CDR1 is SGHTA and CDR2 is FQGNSA in the germline V gene. CDR3 region: CASSLGLPVDEQFF. The DNA for the CDR3 is TGTGCCAGCAGCTTAGGTCTCCCAGTGGATGAGCAGTTCTTC.

The chain couples TRBV7-2 to TRBJ2-1; maybe TRBD2 (5 bases). V gave up 2 bases and J gave up 5 bases, with 16 bases separating them. Germline V CDR1 and CDR2: SGHTA, FQGNSA. This CDR3 is 16 amino acids long. In DNA, the CDR3 is TGTGCCAGCAGCTTAAGATTCCGGGATAAAAACAATGAGCAGTTCTTC. Translation: CASSLRFRDKNNEQFF. Filled out from reference TRBV7-2 and TRBJ2-1, the complete variable domain reads GAGVSQSPSNKVTEKGKDVELRCDPISGHTALYWYRQSLGQGLEFLIYFQGNSAPDKSGLPSDRFSAERTGGSVSTLTIQRTQQEDSAVYLCASSLRFRDKNNEQFFGPGTRLTVL.

The J gene is TRBJ2-5, the V gene TRBV19; no clear D gene. Germline loops: CDR1 LNHDA, CDR2 SQIVND (reference sequence). The CDR3 totals 14 residues. V was shortened by 1 base and J by 2 bases, with 8 bases between the two germline ends. CDR3 nucleotide sequence: TGTGCCAGTAGTATAGTGGGGAAACAAGAGACCCAGTACTTC. Its translation is CASSIVGKQETQYF.

The V gene is TRBV15, the J gene TRBJ2-5, with 11 bases identical to TRBD1. Unmatched junction bases numbered 4, after V lost 0 bases and J lost 4 bases. The germline V gene encodes CDR1 LNHNV and CDR2 YYDKDF (reference sequence). The CDR3 extends over 16 amino acids. CDR3 nucleotide sequence: TGTGCCACCAGCAGAGATGGGGGGACAGGGGGAGAGACCCAGTACTTC. As protein: CATSRDGGTGGETQYF.